The sequence of this T cell receptor beta chain was determined in a study of shared clonotypes between healthy human individuals. For this clone: Its specificity is unknown.

Whole-study findings and limits: Among donors, the sharing of clonotypes was expected to be influenced by sequencing depth. It was observed that around 5% of naive CD4 clonotypes were shared across several donors.

The study drew its donors from healthy HIV-negative adults without recent acute infections or vaccinations. Produced via immunoSEQ multiplex PCR; TCRdb's table is partial and in-frame only. The table lists about 1 million clones, about 80% of them singletons. Germline CDR1 reads SGHRS; CDR2 reads YFSETQ. The V segment lost 3 bases and the J segment 3 bases; nucleotides outside the gene matches: 5. This CDR3 is built from 14 residues. The chain has TRBV5-1 and TRBJ1-1, with TRBD1 matching 7 bases. This clonotype was obtained from a man aged 18 to 30 in good health. Input material: memory CD4+ T cells sorted from blood. Subset described: CD45RA-negative fraction. DNA of the CDR3: TGCGCCAGCAGCTCGCAGGGGGGCCACACTGAAGCTTTCTTT. Translated, it gives CASSSQGGHTEAFF.